This TCR beta chain appears in the sequencing data of a study of shared clonotypes between healthy human individuals (dated by TCRdb to 2019 to 2021). Regarding the complete study: The cohort comprised two women and three men aged 18 to 49 years. For each donor, three plates each were used for CD4 naive and CD4 memory, two plates were used for CD8 naive, and one plate was used for CD8 memory. Blood TCR repertoires of about five healthy adults were deeply sequenced to estimate repertoire size and the extent of clonotype sharing between individuals. Different laboratories and diverse techniques were used to prepare libraries and sequence TCR repertoires, to increase sequencing depth and limit assay-specific biases. Each donor's leukapheresis produced roughly between about 0.9 and 9.5 billion PBMCs. The full study reports these points: Incomplete sequencing was indicated by rarefaction of sorted-subset datasets, despite the large sequencing depth. When four donors were compared, the shared fraction of clonotypes was about 5.2% for naive CD4, 3.5% to 4% for naive CD8, roughly 2.5% for memory CD4, and 0.35% to 0.5% for memory CD8. Estimated clonotype richness was generally larger for naive than for memory subsets. Pairwise subsampling indicated that sequencing depth was expected to affect the degree of clonotype sharing among donors. Compared with non-shared clonotypes, the clonotypes found in all four sorted-subset donors had higher generation probabilities. Sampling was limited to blood, and TCR repertoires in tissue likely differ from TCR repertoires in blood. The genetic and exposure-history diversity represented was limited by the small number of donors.

Trimming costs V 5 bases and J 4 bases, and their ends lie 8 bases apart. The CDR3 starts with the cysteine, ends with the phenylalanine, and has 12 residues. Kept here is only the CDR3 DNA, which spans 36 bases and is read in frame from base 1. CDR1 MNHEY and CDR2 SVGAGI were looked up in the germline V gene. Healthy HIV-negative adults with no recently reported acute infections or vaccinations were included as donors. Only Caucasian adults living in Nashville, Tennessee, USA were represented among the donors. CD4+ T cells were enriched through magnetic negative selection, after which naive cells were positively selected on CD45RA and the remaining negative fraction served as the memory subset. After blood collection by leukapheresis, PBMCs were isolated using Ficoll-Histopaque density gradient centrifugation and then cryopreserved in the vapor phase of liquid nitrogen. Purity and quantity of every magnetically sorted T cell population were checked by analytical flow cytometry. From each sorted fraction, genomic DNA was isolated and quantified by UV absorbance on a Nanodrop 2000c.

With regard to this clone: Its target antigen remains unknown. Per-base quality was not reported, and no clone a single base away is much larger than it.

Using the deep immunoSEQ assay, multiplex PCR amplified TCR CDR3 regions from genomic DNA. Genomic DNA extracted from each cell subset was distributed evenly over all wells of several immunoSEQ 96-well plates, and each plate served as one replicate. For sorted subsets, each replicate PCR was loaded with about 0.2 ug genomic DNA, equivalent to about 33,000 T cell genomes. The purified libraries were quantified using a Qubit 3.0 fluorometer, sized with a Bioanalyzer 2100, and then quantified again using the KAPA Library Quantification kit. Every immunoSEQ 96-well plate was sequenced on a separate single-read 150-cycle Illumina NextSeq 550 flow cell. In the source study's methods: Because the immunoSEQ output held only junctional sequences and lacked quality scores, the filtering could not match the filtering applied to full-length reads. To assign V/J genes and CDR3, sequences were annotated using PyIR, a Python wrapper for IgBLAST v1.9, with IMGT germline references. Reads were removed for weak V/J assignments (E-value above 1e-6), missing CDR3, stop codons, out-of-frame junctions, or ambiguous translated residues. A V3J clonotype was defined by an identical inferred V gene, J gene, and CDR3 amino acid sequence. The percentage overlap between two repertoires was calculated by dividing the number of shared unique clonotypes by the size of the smaller repertoire. Richness of each repertoire was evaluated using RTK rarefaction, the Chao1 estimator, and Recon v2.1 estimates of unobserved clonotypes. For all TCRbeta clonotypes obtained by the gDNA method from a handful of donors, generation probabilities were computed with OLGA. Drawn from immuneACCESS, this table holds only the in-frame rearrangements with V and J called that TCRdb kept. Clones are partly lost; checked studies trace under half to an unresolved V gene and leave the rest unexplained. The V and J calls and the clone size are those of that table, but D and trimming were determined from the DNA. The sample table shows about 2.4 million clones, and approximately 93% are seen once. Of the sample, more than 0.35% is held by the ten largest clones.

The sample comprised naive CD4+ T cells from PBMCs. The sample's cell subset or site, from its label and the paper: CD45RA+ positively selected. The origin of this receptor is a man younger than 30 in good health. Some clones in this sample may be carry-over from other donors' samples. The V and J genes are TRBV6-5 and TRBJ1-1; perhaps TRBD1 is the D gene, with 6 bases matching. CDR3 reads: CASSPQGTEAFF. The nucleotides are TGTGCCAGCAGTCCACAGGGCACTGAAGCTTTCTTT.